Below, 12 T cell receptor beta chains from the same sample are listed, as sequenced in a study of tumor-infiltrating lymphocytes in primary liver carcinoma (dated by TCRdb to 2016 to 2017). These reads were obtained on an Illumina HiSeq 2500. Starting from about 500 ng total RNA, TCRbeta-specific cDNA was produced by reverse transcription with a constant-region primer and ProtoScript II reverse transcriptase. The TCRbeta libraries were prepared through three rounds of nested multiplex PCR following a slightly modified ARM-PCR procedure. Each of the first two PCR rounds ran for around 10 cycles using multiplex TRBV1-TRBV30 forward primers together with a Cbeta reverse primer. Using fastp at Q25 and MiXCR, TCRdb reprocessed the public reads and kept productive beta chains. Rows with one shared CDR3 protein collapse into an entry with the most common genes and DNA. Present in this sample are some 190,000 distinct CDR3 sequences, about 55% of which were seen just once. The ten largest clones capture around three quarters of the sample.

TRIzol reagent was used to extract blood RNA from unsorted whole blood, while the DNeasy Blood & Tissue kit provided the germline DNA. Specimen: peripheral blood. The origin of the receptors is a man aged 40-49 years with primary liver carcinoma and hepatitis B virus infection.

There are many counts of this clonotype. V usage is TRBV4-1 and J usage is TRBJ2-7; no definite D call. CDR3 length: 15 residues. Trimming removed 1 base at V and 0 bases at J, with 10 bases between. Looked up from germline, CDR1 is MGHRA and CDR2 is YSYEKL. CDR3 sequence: CASSQGSTFSYEQYF. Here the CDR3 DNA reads TGCGCCAGCAGCCAAGGGTCGACTTTCTCCTACGAGCAGTACTTC.

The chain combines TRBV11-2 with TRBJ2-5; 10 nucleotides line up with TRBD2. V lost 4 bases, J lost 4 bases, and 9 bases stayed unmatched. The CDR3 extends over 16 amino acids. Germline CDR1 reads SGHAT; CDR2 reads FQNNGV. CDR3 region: CASSSGTSGVAETQYF. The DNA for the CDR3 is TGTGCCAGCAGCTCGGGAACTAGCGGGGTAGCAGAGACCCAGTACTTC.

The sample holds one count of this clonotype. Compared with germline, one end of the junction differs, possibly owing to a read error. The CDR3: CTSSYSSGRGYEQYF. CDR3 bases: TGTACCAGCAGTTACTCTAGCGGGAGGGGTTACGAGCAGTACTTC. The chain employs TRBV6-5 and TRBJ2-7; 12 bases align to TRBD2. Germline V gene lookup returns CDR1 MNHEY and CDR2 SVGAGI. The CDR3 runs 15 residues.

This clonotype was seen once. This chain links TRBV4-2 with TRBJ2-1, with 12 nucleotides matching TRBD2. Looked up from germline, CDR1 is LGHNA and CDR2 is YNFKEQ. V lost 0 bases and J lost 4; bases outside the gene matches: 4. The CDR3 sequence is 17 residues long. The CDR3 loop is CASSQDTSGRWYNEQFF. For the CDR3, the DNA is TGTGCCAGCAGCCAAGATACTAGCGGGAGGTGGTACAATGAGCAGTTCTTC.

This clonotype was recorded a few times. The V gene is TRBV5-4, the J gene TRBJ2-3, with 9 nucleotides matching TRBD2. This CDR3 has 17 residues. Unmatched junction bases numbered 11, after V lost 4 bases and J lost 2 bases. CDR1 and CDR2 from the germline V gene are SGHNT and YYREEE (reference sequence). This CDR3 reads CASSIRLAEENTDTQYF. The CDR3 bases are TGTGCCAGCAGCATTAGACTAGCGGAGGAGAACACAGATACGCAGTATTTT.

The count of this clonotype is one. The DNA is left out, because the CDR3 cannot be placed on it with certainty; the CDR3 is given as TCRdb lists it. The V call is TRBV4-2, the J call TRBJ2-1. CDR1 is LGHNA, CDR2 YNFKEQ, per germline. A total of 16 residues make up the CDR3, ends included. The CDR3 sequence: CASSQVGGGSYNEQSF.

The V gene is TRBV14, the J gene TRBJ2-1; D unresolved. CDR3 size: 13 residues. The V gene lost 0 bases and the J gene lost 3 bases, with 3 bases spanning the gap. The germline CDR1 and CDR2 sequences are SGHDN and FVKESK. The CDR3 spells CASSQDLYNEQFF. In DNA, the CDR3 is TGTGCCAGCAGCCAAGATCTCTACAATGAGCAGTTCTTC. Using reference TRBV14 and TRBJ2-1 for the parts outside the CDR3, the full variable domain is EAGVTQFPSHSVIEKGQTVTLRCDPISGHDNLYWYRRVMGKEIKFLLHFVKESKQDESGMPNNRFLAERTGGTYSTLKVQPAELEDSGVYFCASSQDLYNEQFFGPGTRLTVL.

The CDR3 protein is CASSSSGSQNEQFF. The CDR3, as DNA: TGCGCCAGCAGCTCTAGCGGGAGCCAGAATGAGCAGTTCTTC. The J gene is TRBJ2-1, the V gene TRBV5-1; TRBD2 matches 10 bases. The CDR3 is 14 residues long. CDR1 is SGHRS and CDR2 is YFSETQ in the germline V gene. After removal of 3 bases from V and 7 bases from J, the junction contained 4 bases not matched to a gene.

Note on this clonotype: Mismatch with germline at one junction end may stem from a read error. The CDR3 DNA reads as TGCGCCAGCGGCTCGGACCCCAATGAAAAACTGTTTTTT. This sequence encodes CASGSDPNEKLFF. This chain uses TRBV11-2 with TRBJ1-4; D gene unclear. CDR1 is SGHAT, CDR2 FQNNGV, per germline. This CDR3 comprises 13 residues.

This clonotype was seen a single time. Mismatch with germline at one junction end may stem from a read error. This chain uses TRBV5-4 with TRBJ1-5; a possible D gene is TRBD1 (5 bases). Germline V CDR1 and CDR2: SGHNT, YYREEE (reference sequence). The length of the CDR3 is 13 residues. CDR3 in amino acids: CVSSLGGGQPQHF. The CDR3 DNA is TGTGTCAGCAGCTTGGGTGGGGGTCAGCCCCAGCATTTT.

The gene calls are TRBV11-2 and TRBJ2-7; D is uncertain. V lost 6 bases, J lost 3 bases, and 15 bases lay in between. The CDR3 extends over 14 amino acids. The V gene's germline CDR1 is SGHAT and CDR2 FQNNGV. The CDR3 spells CASSLTGVRYEQYF. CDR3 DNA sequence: TGTGCCAGCAGTCTGACTGGGGTGCGCTACGAGCAGTACTTC.

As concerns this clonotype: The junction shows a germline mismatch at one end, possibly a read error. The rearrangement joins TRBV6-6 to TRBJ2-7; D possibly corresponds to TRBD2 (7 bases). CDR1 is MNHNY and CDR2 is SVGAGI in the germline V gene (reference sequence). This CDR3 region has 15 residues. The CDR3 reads CAGSPQRGGVYEQYF. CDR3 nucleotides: TGTGCCGGCAGCCCCCAAAGGGGGGGCGTATACGAGCAGTACTTC.